These 9 T cell receptor beta chains came from one sample sequenced in a study of beta chain features in type 1 diabetes (dated by TCRdb to the late 2010s). The receptor library was made with the immunoSEQ multiplex PCR assay. The entire amount of isolated RNA was reverse transcribed using the High Capacity cDNA Reverse Transcription Kit, so the sequenced TCRB transcripts were expressed ones. TCRdb's version of the immuneACCESS table is confined to in-frame rearrangements and falls short of the full clone set. An unresolved V gene accounts for under half of the shortfall where checked; the remainder is of unknown origin. This sample holds approximately 250,000 clones; approximately 16% were observed only once. The top ten hold about 0.092% of the sample. No antigen has been assigned to these receptors. The paper's findings and limits, for the study overall: Type 1 diabetes patients showed a moderate but significant shortening of TCRB CDR3 length in all four CD4+ subsets.

The sample was naive CD4+ T cells from blood. Sample cell subset or site, as interpreted from the label and publication: true naive CD4+ T cells. The receptors were sampled from a man aged 25 to 40 with type 1 diabetes.

The chain carries TRBV28 and TRBJ2-5; TRBD2 might be the D (6 bases). This CDR3 contains 15 residues. Germline V gene sequence: CDR1 MDHEN, CDR2 SYDVKM. V lost 2 bases to trimming and J lost 7 bases, with 17 bases between them. CDR3 DNA: TGTGCCAGCAGTTTAGGGGGAGGCAGGTCCGGGACCCAGTACTTC. Protein: CASSLGGGRSGTQYF. The full variable domain, its missing parts supplied by reference TRBV28 and TRBJ2-5, is DVKVTQSSRYLVKRTGEKVFLECVQDMDHENMFWYRQDPGLGLRLIYFSYDVKMKEKGDIPEGYSVSREKKERFSLILESASTNQTSMYLCASSLGGGRSGTQYFGPGTRLLVL.

This clone came up a few times. The chain's CDR3 is CASSQAGLRTDTQYF. In nucleotides, the CDR3 is TGCGCCAGCAGCCAAGCCGGGCTCCGCACAGATACGCAGTATTTT. The chain joins TRBV4-3 to TRBJ2-3; D not certain. Germline values: CDR1 LGHNA, CDR2 YSLEER. Trimming removed 1 base at V and 1 base at J, with 9 bases between. The CDR3 contains 15 residues.

This clone was seen only a few times. This chain uses TRBV7-2 with TRBJ2-7; D is unclear. The CDR3 loop spans 14 amino acids. CDR1 and CDR2 (germline): SGHTA, FQGNSA. V lost 3 bases to trimming and J lost 1 base, with 10 bases between them. DNA of the CDR3: TGTGCCAGCAGCTTGCAGACGTATTCCTACGAGCAGTACTTC. Translated: CASSLQTYSYEQYF.

In its sample, this clone was seen a few times. The chain couples TRBV30 to TRBJ2-2; TRBD1 might be the D (5 bases). Germline loops: CDR1 GTSNPN, CDR2 SVGIG (reference sequence). The CDR3 loop spans 15 amino acids. Trimming left V 2 bases short and J 1 base short, with 11 bases between. CDR3: CAWSYRSRNTGELFF. The CDR3 nucleotides are TGTGCCTGGAGTTACAGGAGTAGGAACACCGGGGAGCTGTTTTTT. Together with reference TRBV30 and TRBJ2-2, the CDR3 gives the full variable domain: SQTIHQWPATLVQPVGSPLSLECTVEGTSNPNLYWYRQAAGRGLQLLFYSVGIGQISSEVPQNLSASRPQDRQFILSSKKLLLSDSGFYLCAWSYRSRNTGELFFGEGSRLTVL.

This clone came up a few times. The rearrangement joins TRBV18 to TRBJ2-5, with 10 bases lining up with TRBD1. This CDR3 contains 15 residues. Looked up from germline, CDR1 is KGHSH and CDR2 is LQKENI. Unmatched junction bases numbered 6, after V lost 4 bases and J lost 4 bases. DNA of the CDR3: TGTGCCAGCTCACGACGACAGGGGGCCATAGAGACCCAGTACTTC. As protein: CASSRRQGAIETQYF.

The chain uses TRBV18 and TRBJ1-4; weak D call: TRBD1 (6 bases). The CDR3 loop spans 15 amino acids. With 3 bases removed from V and 0 bases from J, the gap between germline ends came to 8 bases. The germline V gene has CDR1 KGHSH and CDR2 LQKENI. Written as DNA, the CDR3 is TGTGCCAGCTCACCCGGACAGTCAACTAATGAAAAACTGTTTTTT. Translation: CASSPGQSTNEKLFF. The full variable domain, its missing parts supplied by reference TRBV18 and TRBJ1-4, is NAGVMQNPRHLVRRRGQEARLRCSPMKGHSHVYWYRQLPEEGLKFMVYLQKENIIDESGMPKERFSAEFPKEGPSILRIQQVVRGDSAAYFCASSPGQSTNEKLFFGSGTQLSVL.

The rearrangement joins TRBV10-3 to TRBJ2-3; D is possibly TRBD1 (6 bases). V shed 6 bases and J shed 2 bases, with 15 bases lying between them. The CDR3 totals 15 residues. Germline CDR1 is ENHRY and CDR2 is SYGVKD. This chain's CDR3 is CAISERTVHTDTQYF. CDR3 nucleotide sequence: TGTGCCATCAGCGAACGGACAGTTCACACAGATACGCAGTATTTT.

V is TRBV6-6 and J is TRBJ2-3, with 8 nucleotides matching TRBD1. This CDR3 spans 14 amino acids. Trimming removed 6 bases from V and 2 bases from J; junction bases left unmatched: 4. CDR1 MNHNY and CDR2 SVGAGI come from the germline V gene (reference sequence). The CDR3 DNA reads as TGTGCCAGCAGGGACAGGGAAGTCACAGATACGCAGTATTTT. Translating gives CASRDREVTDTQYF.

The gene calls are TRBV14 and TRBJ2-2; D remains unclear. CDR3 length equals 14 residues. The V end was cut by 6 bases, the J end by 1 base, with 9 bases between. CDR1 is SGHDN, CDR2 FVKESK, per germline. CDR3 in DNA: TGTGCCAGCAGGCCCTCAGGGAACACCGGGGAGCTGTTTTTT. As protein: CASRPSGNTGELFF.